Listed below are T cell receptor beta chains from one sample, sequenced in a study of T cell responses to AZD1222 COVID-19 vaccine. The method was immunoSEQ multiplex PCR; TCRdb's version includes in-frame clones alone and lacks a portion of them. This table holds about 150,000 clones, roughly 90% found once. Sequencing was performed on peripheral blood, taken on day 0 of AZD1222 vaccination. The source is an adult in good health. Each CDR3 is given with its conserved first and last residue. The order of the fields is clone size, J gene, D gene, V gene, CDR3 DNA, CDR3 protein. D genes are given only for firm matches. Clone size is shown for a subset of rows, as once, few, many or a class of expanded clone.

few | TRBJ1-5 | NA | TRBV6-5 | TGTGCCAGCAGTTACGCCAGGGATAGCAATCAGCCCCAGCATTTT | CASSYARDSNQPQHF
NA | TRBJ1-1 | NA | TRBV19 | TGTGCCAGTAGTACTGGGGGCTTGTTCCTGAACACTGAAGCTTTCTTT | CASSTGGLFLNTEAFF
NA | TRBJ2-3 | TRBD2 | TRBV7-9 | TGTGCCAGCAGCTACGGGGGAGGGCGTCTTGTGGATACGCAGTATTTT | CASSYGGGRLVDTQYF
NA | TRBJ1-4 | NA | TRBV19 | TGTGCCAGTGGGCATGAGAGACCTAATGAAAAACTGTTTTTT | CASGHERPNEKLFF
NA | TRBJ2-3 | NA | TRBV5-1 | TGCGCCAGCATGGAAGGAGATACGCAGTATTTT | CASMEGDTQYF
NA | TRBJ2-3 | NA | TRBV28 | TGTGCCAGCACCCGCGACCTTGACGCAGATACGCAGTATTTT | CASTRDLDADTQYF
NA | TRBJ1-5 | TRBD1 | TRBV13 | TGTGCCAGCAGCTTATCAGGGGGGAATCAGCCCCAGCATTTT | CASSLSGGNQPQHF
NA | TRBJ1-4 | NA | TRBV28 | TGTGCCAGCAGGGAGAGAGGTTGGGGAAAACTGTTTTTT | CASRERGWGKLFF
NA | TRBJ2-3 | NA | TRBV5-1 | TGCGCCAGCAGTATACCTAGTACAGATACGCAGTATTTT | CASSIPSTDTQYF
NA | TRBJ1-4 | TRBD1 | TRBV29-1 | TGCAGCGTACAGGGGAGTGGTGAAAAACTGTTTTTT | CSVQGSGEKLFF
NA | TRBJ2-1 | NA | TRBV12-5 | TGTGCTAGTGGTACCTACGACAGTGGAGAGTTCTTC | CASGTYDSGEFF
NA | TRBJ2-1 | NA | TRBV12-3/TRBV12-4 | TGTGCCAGCAGTTTAGGGTTGGGGAGAGAGCAGTTCTTC | CASSLGLGREQFF
NA | TRBJ1-5 | NA | TRBV6-5 | TGTGCCAGCACCACCGGATCCGCTAATCAGCCCCAGCATTTT | CASTTGSANQPQHF
NA | TRBJ2-5 | NA | TRBV3-1/TRBV3-2 | TGTGCCAGCAGCCAAGAGGCCCAGTACTTC | CASSQEAQYF
NA | TRBJ2-1 | TRBD2 | TRBV28 | TGTGCCAGCAGTTTATATTTGCGGGAGGCCTACAATGAGCAGTTCTTC | CASSLYLREAYNEQFF
NA | TRBJ1-2 | NA | TRBV13 | TGCGCCAGCAAGGAGAACGGGGGTCGTGGCTACACCTTC | CASKENGGRGYTF
once | TRBJ2-7 | NA | TRBV14 | TGTGCCAGCAGCCAAGAAGGGGTAGCGCCTTCCTACGAGCAGTACTTC | CASSQEGVAPSYEQYF
NA | TRBJ1-2 | NA | TRBV6-5 | TGTGCCAGCAGTCCCGACAGTTACTATGGCTACACCTTC | CASSPDSYYGYTF
NA | TRBJ2-5 | TRBD2 | TRBV19 | TGTGCCAGCAAGGGACTAGCGGAGTCACGGGAGACCCAGTACTTC | CASKGLAESRETQYF
NA | TRBJ2-5 | NA | TRBV7-9 | TGTGCCAGCAGCTTAGCGAAAGGCCTGGAGACCCAGTACTTC | CASSLAKGLETQYF
once | TRBJ2-2 | NA | TRBV9 | TGTGCCAGCAGCGACCATAGGCAGGGGAACACCGGGGAGCTGTTTTTT | CASSDHRQGNTGELFF
NA | TRBJ1-5 | NA | TRBV19 | TGTGCCAGTAGGGCTGAGTATTTTAGCAATCAGCCCCAGCATTTT | CASRAEYFSNQPQHF
NA | TRBJ2-1 | NA | TRBV5-4 | TGTGCCAGCAGCCTGGACAGTAACAATGAGCAGTTCTTC | CASSLDSNNEQFF
NA | TRBJ1-1 | TRBD1 | TRBV6-5 | TGTGCCAGCAGTTACTCGATGGGACAGGGGACTGAAGCTTTCTTT | CASSYSMGQGTEAFF
NA | TRBJ1-3 | NA | TRBV9 | TGTGCCAGCAGCGATGACGGACACTCTGGAAACACCATATATTTT | CASSDDGHSGNTIYF
NA | TRBJ2-3 | NA | TRBV12-5 | TGTGCTAGTGGTTTGGTAGGGGGGAGCACAGATACGCAGTATTTT | CASGLVGGSTDTQYF